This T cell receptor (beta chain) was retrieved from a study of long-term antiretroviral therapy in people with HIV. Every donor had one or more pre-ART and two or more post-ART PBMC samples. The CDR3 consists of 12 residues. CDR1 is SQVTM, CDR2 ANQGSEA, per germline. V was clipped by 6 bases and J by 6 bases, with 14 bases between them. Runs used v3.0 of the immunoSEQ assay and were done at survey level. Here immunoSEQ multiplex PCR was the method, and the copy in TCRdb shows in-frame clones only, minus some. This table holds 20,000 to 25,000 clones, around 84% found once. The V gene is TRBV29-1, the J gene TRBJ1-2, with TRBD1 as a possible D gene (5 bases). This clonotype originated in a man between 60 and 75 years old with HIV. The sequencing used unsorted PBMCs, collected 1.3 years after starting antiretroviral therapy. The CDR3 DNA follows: TGCAGCGTCGCTACAGGAGAAGATGGCTACACCTTC. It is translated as CSVATGEDGYTF.